This T cell receptor beta chain was profiled in a study of T cells in Graves' hyperthyroidism and ophthalmopathy. Trimming stripped 2 bases from V and 9 bases from J, with 20 bases between. Germline-derived CDR1 and CDR2 are SGHVS and FQNEAQ. The CDR3 sequence is 15 residues long. Based on clinical symptoms, serum thyroxine and TRAb, thyroid ultrasound and orbital computed tomography, diagnoses were reached. Amplified regions were TCR beta CDR3 sequences from RNA transcripts. TCR CDR3 regions were first amplified by RT-PCR with HTBI primers. Each CDR3 protein gets one entry after TCRdb re-called the multiplex PCR reads with MiXCR. The table has about 400,000 distinct CDR3 sequences, around 15% seen once; the top ten hold roughly a fifth. There are many counts of this clonotype.

Material: blood. The source is an older woman with Graves' ophthalmopathy. The rearrangement links TRBV7-8 to TRBJ2-7; D might be TRBD2 (6 bases). CDR3 sequence: CASSLSGGTARGQYF. CDR3 coding DNA: TGTGCCAGCAGCTTATCGGGCGGGACCGCCCGGGGGCAGTACTTC.